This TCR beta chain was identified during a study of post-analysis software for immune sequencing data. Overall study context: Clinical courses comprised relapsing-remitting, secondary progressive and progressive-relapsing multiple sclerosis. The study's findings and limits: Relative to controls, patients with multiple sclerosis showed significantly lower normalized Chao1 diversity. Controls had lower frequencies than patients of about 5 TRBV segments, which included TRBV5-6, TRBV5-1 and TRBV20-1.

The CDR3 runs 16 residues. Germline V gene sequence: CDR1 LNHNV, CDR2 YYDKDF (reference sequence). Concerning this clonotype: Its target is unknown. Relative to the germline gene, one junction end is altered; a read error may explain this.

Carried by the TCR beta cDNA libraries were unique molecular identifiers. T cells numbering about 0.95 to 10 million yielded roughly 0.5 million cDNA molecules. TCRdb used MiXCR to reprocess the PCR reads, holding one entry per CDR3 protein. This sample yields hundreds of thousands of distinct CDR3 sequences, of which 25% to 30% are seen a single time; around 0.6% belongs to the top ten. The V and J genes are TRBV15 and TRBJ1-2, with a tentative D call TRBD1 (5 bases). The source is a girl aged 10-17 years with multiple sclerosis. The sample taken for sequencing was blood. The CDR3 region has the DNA TGTGCCGCCAGCAGAACCGGTGGGGCCGGGGGCTATGGCTACACCTTC. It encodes CAASRTGGAGGYGYTF.